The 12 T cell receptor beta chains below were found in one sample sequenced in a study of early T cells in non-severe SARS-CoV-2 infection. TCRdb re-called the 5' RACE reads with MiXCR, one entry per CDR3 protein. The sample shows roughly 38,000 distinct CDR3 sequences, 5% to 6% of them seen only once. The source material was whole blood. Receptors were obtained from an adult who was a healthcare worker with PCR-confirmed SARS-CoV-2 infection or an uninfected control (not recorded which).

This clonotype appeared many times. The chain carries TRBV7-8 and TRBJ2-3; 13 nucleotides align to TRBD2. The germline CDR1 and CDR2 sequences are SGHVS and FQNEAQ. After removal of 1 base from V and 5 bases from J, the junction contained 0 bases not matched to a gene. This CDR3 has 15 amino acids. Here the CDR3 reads CASSLGLAGGDTQYF. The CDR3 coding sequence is TGTGCCAGCAGCTTAGGACTAGCGGGAGGAGATACGCAGTATTTT.

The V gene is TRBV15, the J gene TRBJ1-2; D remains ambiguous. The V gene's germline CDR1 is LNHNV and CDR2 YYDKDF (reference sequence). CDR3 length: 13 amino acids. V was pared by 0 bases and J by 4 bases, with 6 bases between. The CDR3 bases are TGTGCCACCAGCAGAGAAAAGATCTATGGCTACACCTTC. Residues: CATSREKIYGYTF.

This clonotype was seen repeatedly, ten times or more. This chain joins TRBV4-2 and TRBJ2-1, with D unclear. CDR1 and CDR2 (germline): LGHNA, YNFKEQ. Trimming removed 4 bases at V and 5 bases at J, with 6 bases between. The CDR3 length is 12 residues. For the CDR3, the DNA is TGTGCCAGCAGCCCCTCGAACAATGAGCAGTTCTTC. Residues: CASSPSNNEQFF.

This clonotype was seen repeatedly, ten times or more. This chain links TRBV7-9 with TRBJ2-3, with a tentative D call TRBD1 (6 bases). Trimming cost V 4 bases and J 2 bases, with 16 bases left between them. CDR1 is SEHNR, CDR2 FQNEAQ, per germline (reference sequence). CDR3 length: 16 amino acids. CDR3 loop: CASSSHTGPPTDTQYF. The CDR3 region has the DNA TGTGCCAGCAGCTCACATACAGGGCCCCCCACAGATACGCAGTATTTT.

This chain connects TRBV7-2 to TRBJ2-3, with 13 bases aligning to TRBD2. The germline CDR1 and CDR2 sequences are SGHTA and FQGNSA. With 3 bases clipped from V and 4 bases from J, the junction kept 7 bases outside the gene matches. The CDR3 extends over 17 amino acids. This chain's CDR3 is CASSFWTSGRVADTQYF. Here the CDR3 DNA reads TGTGCCAGCAGCTTCTGGACTAGCGGGAGAGTTGCAGATACGCAGTATTTT. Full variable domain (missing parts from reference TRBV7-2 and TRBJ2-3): GAGVSQSPSNKVTEKGKDVELRCDPISGHTALYWYRQSLGQGLEFLIYFQGNSAPDKSGLPSDRFSAERTGGSVSTLTIQRTQQEDSAVYLCASSFWTSGRVADTQYFGPGTRLTVL.

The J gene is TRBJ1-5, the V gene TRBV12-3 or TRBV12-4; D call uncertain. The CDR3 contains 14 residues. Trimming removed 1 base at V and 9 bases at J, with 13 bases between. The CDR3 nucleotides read TGTGCCAGCAGTTTAGGGACGGCGAAGGGGCCCCAGCATTTT. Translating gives CASSLGTAKGPQHF.

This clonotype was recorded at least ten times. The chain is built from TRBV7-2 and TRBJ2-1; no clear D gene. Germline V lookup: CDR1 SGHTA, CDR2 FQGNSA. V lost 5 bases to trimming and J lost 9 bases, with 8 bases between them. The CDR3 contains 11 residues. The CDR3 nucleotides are TGTGCCAGCAGCCCCCTAACTGAGCAGTTCTTC. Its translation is CASSPLTEQFF.

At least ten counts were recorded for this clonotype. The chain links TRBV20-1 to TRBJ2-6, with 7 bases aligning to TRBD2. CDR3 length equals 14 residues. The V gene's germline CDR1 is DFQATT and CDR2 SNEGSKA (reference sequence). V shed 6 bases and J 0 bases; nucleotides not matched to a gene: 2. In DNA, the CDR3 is TGCAGTGCATGGGGGGGCTCTGGGGCCAACGTCCTGACTTTC. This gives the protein CSAWGGSGANVLTF.

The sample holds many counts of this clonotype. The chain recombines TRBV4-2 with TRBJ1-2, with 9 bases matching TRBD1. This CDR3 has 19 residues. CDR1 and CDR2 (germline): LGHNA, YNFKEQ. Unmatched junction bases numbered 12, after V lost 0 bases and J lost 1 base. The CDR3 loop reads CASSQDGTGTRGGNYGYTF. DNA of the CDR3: TGTGCCAGCAGCCAAGACGGGACAGGGACTCGAGGGGGTAACTATGGCTACACCTTC.

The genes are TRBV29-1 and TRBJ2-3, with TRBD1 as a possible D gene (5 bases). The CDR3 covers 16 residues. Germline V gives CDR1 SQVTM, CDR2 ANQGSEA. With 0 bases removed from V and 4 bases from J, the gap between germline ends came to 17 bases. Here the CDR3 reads CSVEDRGPGSPDTQYF. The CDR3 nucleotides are TGCAGCGTTGAAGATAGGGGCCCCGGGTCGCCAGATACGCAGTATTTT.

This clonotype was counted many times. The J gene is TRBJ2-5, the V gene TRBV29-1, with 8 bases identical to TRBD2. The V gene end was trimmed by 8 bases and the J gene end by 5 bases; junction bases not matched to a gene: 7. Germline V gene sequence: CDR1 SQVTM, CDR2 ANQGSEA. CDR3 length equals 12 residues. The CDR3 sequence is CSHERGKETQYF. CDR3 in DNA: TGCAGCCACGAGCGGGGGAAGGAGACCCAGTACTTC.

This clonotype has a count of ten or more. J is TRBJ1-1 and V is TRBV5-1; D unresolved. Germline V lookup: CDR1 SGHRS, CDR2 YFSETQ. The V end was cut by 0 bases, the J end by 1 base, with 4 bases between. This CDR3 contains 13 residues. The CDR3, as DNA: TGCGCCAGCAGCTTGGGGGGGAACACTGAAGCTTTCTTT. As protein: CASSLGGNTEAFF.